A single sample is the source of the 14 T cell receptor beta chains below, sequenced in a study of T-cell memory formation after mild COVID-19. TCRdb processed the 5' RACE reads anew with MiXCR; each CDR3 protein has one entry. The sample records about 200,000 distinct CDR3 sequences, about 17% being singletons. Source material: PBMCs or a T cell subset sorted from them (not recorded which). The receptors were gathered from an adult woman who had mild COVID-19 (a few samples of this study predate the infection). Cell type and time point are not known.

The chain joins TRBV20-1 to TRBJ1-6; 10 nucleotides line up with TRBD1. Germline V gene data show CDR1 as DFQATT and CDR2 as SNEGSKA (reference sequence). The CDR3 has 17 residues. Germline trimming cut 2 bases from V and 7 bases from J; bases unmatched to any gene: 11. The CDR3 DNA is TGCAGTGCTAGACAACGACAGGGGGCATCGCGGAATTCACCCCTCCACTTT. It codes for CSARQRQGASRNSPLHF.

This clonotype was recorded a few times. V and J are TRBV4-3 and TRBJ1-1; 8 positions match TRBD1. This CDR3 contains 15 residues. The V segment lost 4 bases and the J segment 3 bases; nucleotides outside the gene matches: 7. Per germline, CDR1 LGHNA and CDR2 YSLEER. This CDR3 reads CASSRNQGADTEAFF. Here the CDR3 DNA reads TGCGCCAGCAGCCGGAATCAGGGGGCCGACACTGAAGCTTTCTTT.

The table lists this clonotype with a few counts. This sequence joins TRBV9 and TRBJ1-2; TRBD1 matches 11 bases. This CDR3 region has 15 residues. V shed 4 bases and J 13 bases; nucleotides not matched to a gene: 15. Germline CDR1 is SGDLS and CDR2 is YYNGEE. CDR3 amino acids: CASSLGTGGSLLCTF. The CDR3 DNA sequence: TGTGCCAGCAGCCTCGGGACAGGGGGTTCCCTCTTATGCACCTTC.

The gene calls are TRBV12-3 or TRBV12-4 and TRBJ2-7; tentatively, D is TRBD2 (5 bases). This CDR3 spans 14 amino acids. Trimming took 6 bases from V and 5 from J, leaving 17 bases between them. In DNA, the CDR3 is TGTGCCAGCAGCCCTCCGGCGCGGAGGAACGAGCAGTACTTC. This gives the protein CASSPPARRNEQYF.

J is TRBJ2-4 and V is TRBV18, with 8 bases aligning to TRBD1. CDR1 KGHSH and CDR2 LQKENI come from the germline V gene. The CDR3 runs to 17 residues. Losses at the gene ends were 2 bases for V and 0 bases for J; bases not matched to a gene: 6. CDR3 sequence: CASSPASGGLAKNIQYF. The CDR3 DNA follows: TGTGCCAGCTCACCAGCGTCAGGGGGCCTAGCCAAAAACATTCAGTACTTC. The variable domain in full, completed from reference TRBV18 and TRBJ2-4, reads NAGVMQNPRHLVRRRGQEARLRCSPMKGHSHVYWYRQLPEEGLKFMVYLQKENIIDESGMPKERFSAEFPKEGPSILRIQQVVRGDSAAYFCASSPASGGLAKNIQYFGAGTRLSVL.

This clonotype came up a few times. The chain employs TRBV7-6 and TRBJ2-3, with 7 bases lining up with TRBD2. CDR3 length equals 16 residues. V shed 1 base, J shed 2 bases, and the junction held 6 bases outside the gene matches. Germline CDR1 SGHVS, CDR2 FNYEAQ. DNA for the CDR3: TGTGCCAGCAGCTTAGTTGGTCTAGCGGTCACAGATACGCAGTATTTT. This codes for CASSLVGLAVTDTQYF.

This rearrangement joins TRBV6-2 or TRBV6-3 to TRBJ2-7, with 10 bases lining up with TRBD2. CDR1 MNHEY and CDR2 SVGEGT come from the germline V gene. Trimming took 8 bases from V and 5 from J; bases not matched to a gene: 12. The CDR3 extends over 15 amino acids. CDR3 DNA: TGTGCCAGCGCTTTCGGGCTAGCGGGAGTCGACGAGCAGTACTTC. It translates to CASAFGLAGVDEQYF.

This clonotype was seen only a few times. The J gene is TRBJ2-1, the V gene TRBV12-3 or TRBV12-4; 8 nucleotides line up with TRBD2. V shed 7 bases, J shed 5 bases, and the junction held 7 bases outside the gene matches. CDR3 size: 14 residues. CDR3 sequence (DNA): TGTGCCAGCACCCGGGGGGGACTCGACAATGAGCAGTTCTTC. Translating it yields CASTRGGLDNEQFF.

Ten or more counts support this clonotype. The CDR3 spells CASSPGGLAGRETQYF. The CDR3 DNA is TGTGCCAGCAGTCCCGGGGGACTAGCGGGGAGGGAGACCCAGTACTTC. V is TRBV12-3 or TRBV12-4 and J is TRBJ2-5; 13 positions agree with TRBD2. CDR3 length: 16 residues. V lost 5 bases, J lost 5 bases, and 8 bases stayed unmatched.

The chain joins TRBV5-5 to TRBJ1-1; TRBD1 might be the D (5 bases). The CDR3 runs to 19 residues. V was cut by 4 bases and J by 0 bases, with 25 bases left in between. The V gene's germline CDR1 is SGHKS and CDR2 YYEKEE (reference sequence). CDR3 in DNA: TGTGCCAGCAGCCCGAACTTGTCGGGGGGATTCCTATTGAACACTGAAGCTTTCTTT. The encoded protein is CASSPNLSGGFLLNTEAFF.

V and J are TRBV6-2 or TRBV6-3 and TRBJ2-5; D possibly corresponds to TRBD2 (6 bases). Germline V gene lookup returns CDR1 MNHEY and CDR2 SVGEGT. V lost 6 bases to trimming and J lost 2 bases, with 19 bases between them. The CDR3 totals 16 residues. CDR3 loop: CASRSVGGRRQETQYF. The CDR3 DNA reads as TGTGCCAGCAGATCCGTTGGGGGGAGAAGGCAAGAGACCCAGTACTTC.

This clonotype was seen at least ten times. This rearrangement joins TRBV11-2 to TRBJ2-2, with TRBD1 as a possible D gene (5 bases). The CDR3 sequence is 14 residues long. The germline gives CDR1 SGHAT, CDR2 FQNNGV. The ends were cut back, 5 bases at V and 7 bases at J, with 14 bases in the middle. CDR3 coding DNA: TGTGCCAGCAGCACGCGACAGAAGATCGGGGAGCTGTTTTTT. Translation: CASSTRQKIGELFF.

The chain couples TRBV27 to TRBJ2-1, with D uncertain. The germline V and J ends were trimmed by 4 bases and 2 bases, with 15 bases remaining between them. The CDR3 length is 16 residues. From germline, CDR1 is MNHEY and CDR2 SMNVEV (reference sequence). The CDR3: CASSSRAPTAYNEQFF. Here the CDR3 DNA reads TGTGCCAGCAGTTCCCGGGCCCCGACCGCCTACAATGAGCAGTTCTTC.

J is TRBJ2-3 and V is TRBV20-1; 7 bases line up with TRBD2. Looked up from germline, CDR1 is DFQATT and CDR2 is SNEGSKA (reference sequence). This CDR3 is 17 amino acids long. CDR3 residues: CRTVGAGPPPRTDTQYF. Written as DNA, the CDR3 is TGCAGGACCGTAGGAGCGGGGCCACCCCCACGCACAGATACGCAGTATTTT.